The present T cell receptor (beta chain) was sequenced within a study of blood T cells in healthy people across ages. A sample-barcoded 5' primer and a J-beta primer mix were used in a second PCR of about 7 to 12 cycles. Tagging of each cDNA molecule was performed by a template-switch adaptor with 12 random nucleotides. MiXCR, applied by TCRdb to the 5' RACE reads, yields one record per CDR3 protein. This sample has under 700,000 distinct CDR3 sequences, with around 24% found just once. CDR1 is LGHNA and CDR2 is YSLEER in the germline V gene. Trimming took 0 bases from V and 0 from J, leaving 14 bases between them. The CDR3 covers 18 residues. This sample was also put to use in a study of T cells of mothers and their children. That investigation notes: Six or seven children, together with their three healthy Caucasian mothers, made up the donors. For cDNA synthesis, the complete extracted RNA was used (roughly 1.5 ug per 15 ul). With unrelated pairs as the comparison, related mother-child pairs had a slightly higher overlap that was not significant.

Source material: blood. This sequence originates from a boy younger than 18 in good health. The chain has TRBV4-3 and TRBJ1-4; D unclear. CDR3 coding DNA: TGCGCCAGCAGCCAAGACCCTACCTCGGCGACAACTAATGAAAAACTGTTTTTT. This encodes CASSQDPTSATTNEKLFF.